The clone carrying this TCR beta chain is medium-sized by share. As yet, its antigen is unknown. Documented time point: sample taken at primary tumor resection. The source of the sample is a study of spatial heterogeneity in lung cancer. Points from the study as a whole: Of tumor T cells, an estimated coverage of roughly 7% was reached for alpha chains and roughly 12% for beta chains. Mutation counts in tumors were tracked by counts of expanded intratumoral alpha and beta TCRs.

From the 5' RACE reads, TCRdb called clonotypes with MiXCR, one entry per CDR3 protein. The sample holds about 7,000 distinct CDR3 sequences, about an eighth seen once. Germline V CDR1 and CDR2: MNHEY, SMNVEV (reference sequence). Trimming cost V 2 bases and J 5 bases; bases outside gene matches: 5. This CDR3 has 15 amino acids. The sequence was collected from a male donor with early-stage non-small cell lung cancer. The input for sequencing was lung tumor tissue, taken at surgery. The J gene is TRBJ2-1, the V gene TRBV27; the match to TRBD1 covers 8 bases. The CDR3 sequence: CASSLIGQGNNEQFF. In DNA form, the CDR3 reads TGTGCCAGCAGTTTAATTGGACAGGGTAACAATGAGCAGTTCTTC.